Shown below are 19 T cell receptor beta chains from a single sample sequenced in a study of regulatory T cells in long-lasting Graves disease. Time point noted: newly diagnosed GD, antithyroid drugs for less than 3 months. There was RNA extracted from PBMCs, and the TCR library was made from it. Sequencing libraries for TCR beta were prepared with iRepertoire HTBI primers and Arm-PCR of CDR3 regions. TCRdb recomputed calls from the multiplex PCR reads with MiXCR, one row per CDR3 protein. The table shows 540,000 or so distinct CDR3 sequences, with roughly 13% occurring only once. The same sample was also studied in work on T cells in Graves' hyperthyroidism and ophthalmopathy.

Sample: peripheral blood mononuclear cells (PBMCs), taken at new diagnosis, from a patient treated with antithyroid drugs. The receptors were sampled from a man aged 25-45 years with Graves disease.

This clonotype was recorded many times. This rearrangement joins TRBV28 to TRBJ2-3, with 7 nucleotides matching TRBD2. This CDR3 is 15 amino acids long. With 4 bases clipped from V and 4 bases from J, the junction kept 8 bases outside the gene matches. CDR1 is MDHEN and CDR2 is SYDVKM in the germline V gene. In nucleotides, the CDR3 is TGTGCCAGCAGTTCTCGGACTAGAAGCCCAGATACGCAGTATTTT. It specifies CASSSRTRSPDTQYF.

The chain is built from TRBV29-1 and TRBJ1-2, with D possibly being TRBD1 (5 bases). The CDR3 is 11 residues long. The V and J ends lost 3 bases and 7 bases respectively, with 9 bases between them. Germline V lookup: CDR1 SQVTM, CDR2 ANQGSEA. CDR3 residues: CSVDPGPGYTF. For the CDR3, the DNA is TGCAGCGTTGATCCGGGGCCTGGCTACACCTTC.

This clonotype was counted ten times or more. The genes are TRBV2 and TRBJ2-3; a possible D gene is TRBD2 (6 bases). The CDR3 has 14 amino acids. Looked up from germline, CDR1 is SNHLY and CDR2 is FYNNEI. V lost 7 bases and J lost 2, with 13 bases in between. CDR3 residues: CASTPGLYTDTQYF. The CDR3 DNA follows: TGTGCCAGCACCCCGGGACTGTACACAGATACGCAGTATTTT. Full variable domain (rest looked up from reference TRBV2 and TRBJ2-3): EPEVTQTPSHQVTQMGQEVILRCVPISNHLYFYWYRQILGQKVEFLVSFYNNEISEKSEIFDDQFSVERPDGSNFTLKIRSTKLEDSAMYFCASTPGLYTDTQYFGPGTRLTVL.

Regarding this clonotype: Being one base from a much bigger clone, this may be a read error. V gene TRBV30 combines with J gene TRBJ2-7; tentatively, D is TRBD2 (6 bases). Per germline, CDR1 GTSNPN and CDR2 SVGIG (reference sequence). This CDR3 has 14 residues. In DNA form, the CDR3 reads TGTGCCCGGAGTGTGCGGGATTGGTCCTACGAGCAGTACTTC. This sequence encodes CARSVRDWSYEQYF.

V usage is TRBV5-5 and J usage is TRBJ2-2; D unclear. Germline-derived CDR1 and CDR2 are SGHKS and YYEKEE (reference sequence). CDR3 length: 16 residues. V was clipped by 4 bases and J by 4 bases, with 17 bases between them. CDR3 sequence: CASSPPPMGGTGELFF. In DNA, the CDR3 is TGTGCCAGCAGCCCCCCCCCAATGGGTGGCACCGGGGAGCTGTTTTTT.

A few counts support this clonotype. The V gene is TRBV20-1, the J gene TRBJ2-1; TRBD2 aligns across 8 bases. With V trimmed by 6 bases and J by 7 bases, 11 bases remained unmatched. The CDR3 loop spans 14 amino acids. Germline V lookup: CDR1 DFQATT, CDR2 SNEGSKA (reference sequence). The CDR3 is CSAVGSGRTNEQFF. Here the CDR3 DNA reads TGCAGTGCCGTAGGGAGCGGGAGAACGAATGAGCAGTTCTTC.

Worth noting for this clonotype: The conserved phenylalanine or tryptophan is not found at the CDR3 terminus, so this likely reflects a read error. The rearrangement uses TRBV15 and TRBJ1-4; TRBD1 might be the D (5 bases). Germline loops: CDR1 LNHNV, CDR2 YYDKDF (reference sequence). This CDR3 region has 20 residues. V was pared by 0 bases and J by 0 bases, with 20 bases between. CDR3 amino acids: CATSRDLPTVPPATNEKLFS. In DNA form, the CDR3 reads TGTGCCACCAGCAGAGACCTCCCGACAGTTCCCCCTGCAACTAATGAAAAACTGTTTTCT.

This clonotype was recorded a few times. This rearrangement joins TRBV20-1 to TRBJ2-3, with TRBD2 identical over 8 bases. The length of the CDR3 is 14 residues. Looked up from germline, CDR1 is DFQATT and CDR2 is SNEGSKA (reference sequence). With V trimmed by 1 base and J by 5 bases, 5 bases remained unmatched. In DNA, the CDR3 is TGCAGTGCTAGAGTCTTACTAGCGGAAGATACGCAGTATTTT. The encoded protein is CSARVLLAEDTQYF.

V is TRBV18 and J is TRBJ2-3; D possibly uses TRBD1 or TRBD2 (6 bases each). This CDR3 comprises 15 residues. Looked up from germline, CDR1 is KGHSH and CDR2 is LQKENI. With 2 bases removed from V and 2 bases from J, the gap between germline ends came to 11 bases. CDR3 in DNA: TGTGCCAGCTCACCATCGGGGGCCCACACAGATACGCAGTATTTT. Amino acid sequence: CASSPSGAHTDTQYF.

This clonotype has just a few counts. The rearrangement joins TRBV6-1 to TRBJ2-3; 11 bases are a match to TRBD2. V shed 6 bases and J 5 bases; nucleotides not matched to a gene: 7. The CDR3 has 15 amino acids. Per the germline V gene, CDR1 is MNHNS and CDR2 is SASEGT. The CDR3 sequence is CASSETSGIKDTQYF. CDR3 DNA: TGTGCCAGCAGCGAGACTAGCGGGATCAAAGATACGCAGTATTTT.

A few counts support this clonotype. V is TRBV12-3 or TRBV12-4 and J is TRBJ1-1, with D perhaps TRBD1 (5 bases). The CDR3 covers 13 residues. The V end lost 6 bases, the J end lost 0 bases, and 8 bases lay between the germline ends. The DNA of the CDR3 is TGTGCCAGCAGACAGGTACTGAACACTGAAGCTTTCTTT. Translation: CASRQVLNTEAFF.

For this clonotype: Only one base separates this from a far larger clonotype, so it likely reflects a read error. A read error is likely, as this CDR3 ends without the conserved phenylalanine or tryptophan. The gene calls are TRBV6-9 and TRBJ1-2; D gene ambiguous. This CDR3 is 14 amino acids long. The V gene lost 4 bases and the J gene lost 3 bases, with 12 bases spanning the gap. Per the germline V gene, CDR1 is MNHGY and CDR2 is SVAAGI. CDR3 residues: CASSSPGFDYGYTL. The CDR3 nucleotides read TGTGCCAGCAGTTCCCCGGGCTTCGACTATGGCTACACCCTC.

The chain combines TRBV12-3 or TRBV12-4 with TRBJ2-1; TRBD2 might be the D (6 bases). CDR3 length: 13 residues. Deletions cut 7 bases from V and 8 bases from J, with 15 bases between. The CDR3 loop reads CASTNTSMDEQFF. The CDR3 DNA sequence: TGTGCCAGCACAAACACTAGCATGGATGAGCAGTTCTTC.

By share, this clonotype counts as medium-sized. CDR3 amino acids: CASSPPTSSEQFF. Written as DNA, the CDR3 is TGTGCCAGCAGTCCACCCACTAGCAGTGAGCAGTTCTTC. The gene calls are TRBV27 and TRBJ2-1; D is perhaps TRBD2 (6 bases). CDR1 is MNHEY, CDR2 SMNVEV, per germline (reference sequence). The CDR3 totals 13 residues. V lost 5 bases and J 9 bases, leaving 14 bases between the germline ends.

The chain couples TRBV3-1 to TRBJ2-7; the D is unclear. Germline V gene data show CDR1 as LGHDT and CDR2 as YNNKEL (reference sequence). The V end was cut by 0 bases, the J end by 4 bases, with 10 bases between. The CDR3 is made up of 14 amino acids. This chain's CDR3 is CASSQDWPQYEQYF. CDR3 sequence (DNA): TGTGCCAGCAGCCAAGACTGGCCTCAGTACGAGCAGTACTTC.

Many counts were recorded for this clonotype. This chain connects TRBV29-1 to TRBJ1-5; D not certain. Germline V gives CDR1 SQVTM, CDR2 ANQGSEA. This CDR3 is 14 amino acids long. Trimming pared 5 bases from V and 1 base from J, leaving 12 bases between. CDR3 DNA sequence: TGCAGCGTTTTGGAGGGTTGGAGCAATCAGCCCCAGCATTTT. Amino acid sequence: CSVLEGWSNQPQHF.

To note about this clonotype: A much larger clone sits a single nucleotide away, making a read error possible. This chain uses TRBV29-1 with TRBJ2-1; TRBD1 matches 8 bases. The germline gives CDR1 SQVTM, CDR2 ANQGSEA. This CDR3 contains 12 residues. In DNA form, the CDR3 reads TGCAGCTTCCGGGACAGGTACAGTGAGCAGTTCTTC. Its translation is CSFRDRYSEQFF.

This clonotype was picked up a small number of times. The CDR3 sequence: CSARDGTSHNEQFF. DNA for the CDR3: TGCAGTGCTAGAGATGGGACTAGTCACAATGAGCAGTTCTTC. The gene calls are TRBV20-1 and TRBJ2-1, with 8 bases fitting TRBD2. The germline V gene has CDR1 DFQATT and CDR2 SNEGSKA (reference sequence). The CDR3 is made up of 14 amino acids. The V segment lost 0 bases and the J segment 5 bases; nucleotides outside the gene matches: 3.

This clonotype was detected ten times or more. The chain recombines TRBV12-3 or TRBV12-4 with TRBJ2-1; 8 nucleotides line up with TRBD2. V gave up 6 bases and J gave up 0 bases; unmatched junction bases: 4. This CDR3 is 15 amino acids long. CDR3 bases: TGTGCCAGCAGGGTAGCGGGAAGCTCCTACAATGAGCAGTTCTTC. Its protein product is CASRVAGSSYNEQFF.